This note documents a single T cell receptor (beta chain) sequence. The antigen is undetermined. This record comes from a study of OX40 agonist ivuxolimab in advanced cancers. Study findings and constraints: Expanded clones were, on average, more numerous in CD8+ T cells than in CD4+.

CDR3 size: 16 residues. Trimming left V 4 bases short and J 4 bases short, with 23 bases between. Germline V gives CDR1 GTSNPN, CDR2 SVGIG (reference sequence). TCRdb keeps only in-frame clones here, not all; method: immunoSEQ multiplex PCR. The sample holds 20,000 to 25,000 clones; 75% to 85% are singletons and the top ten take 23%. The chain uses TRBV30 and TRBJ2-7; a possible D gene is TRBD2 (6 bases). The TCR originated in an adult with an advanced solid tumor such as melanoma, head and neck, liver or kidney cancer. The sample in question was CD4+ or CD8+ T cells sorted from blood, obtained in a trial of the OX40 agonist ivuxolimab. The CDR3 sequence: CAWTITGLHLAYEQYF. CDR3 coding DNA: TGTGCCTGGACTATTACGGGACTCCATCTCGCATACGAGCAGTACTTC.